The clone carrying this T cell receptor beta chain was picked up a small number of times. These data originate in a study of blood T cell repertoires in COVID-19. About the research overall: Donors in the United States, Italy and Spain gave samples during acute or convalescent COVID-19. PBMCs, B-cell-depleted T cells, or T cells provided the cDNA or gDNA that made up the material.

Data came from immunoSEQ multiplex PCR; TCRdb stores just in-frame clones and leaves some out. The table lists 200,000 to 300,000 clones, about 87% of them singletons. Study members were between about 18 and 90 years old and lived in over 20 US regions. Trimming took 3 bases from V and 0 from J, leaving 12 bases between them. Germline CDR1 SGHTS, CDR2 YDEGEE. This CDR3 has 15 amino acids. This sequence joins TRBV5-8 and TRBJ1-1; D possibly corresponds to TRBD1 (6 bases). The sequencing sample was made of PBMCs or T cells enriched from blood (not recorded which). This clonotype originated in a woman aged 40 to 50 with acute COVID-19. The CDR3 spells CASSSRGGMNTEAFF. CDR3 DNA sequence: TGTGCCAGCAGCTCGAGGGGGGGAATGAACACTGAAGCTTTCTTT.